Each of the 23 T cell receptor beta chains below was sequenced from the same sample in a study of early T cells in non-severe SARS-CoV-2 infection. Using its own MiXCR run on the 5' RACE reads, TCRdb lists one record per CDR3 protein. Of 20,000 to 30,000 distinct CDR3 sequences in the sample, around 5.4% were seen once. The sequenced sample consisted of whole blood. These receptors originate from an adult who was a healthcare worker with PCR-confirmed SARS-CoV-2 infection or an uninfected control (not recorded which).

This rearrangement joins TRBV2 to TRBJ2-7; 7 nucleotides match TRBD1. V shed 3 bases, J shed 5 bases, and the junction held 19 bases outside the gene matches. The CDR3 sequence is 18 residues long. Looked up from germline, CDR1 is SNHLY and CDR2 is FYNNEI. For the CDR3, the DNA is TGTGCCAGCAGTGATCGAGGCGGCAGGGGGAAGACTACTAACGAGCAGTACTTC. This sequence encodes CASSDRGGRGKTTNEQYF.

The chain combines TRBV6-2 or TRBV6-3 with TRBJ2-4, with D uncertain. The CDR3 is 15 amino acids. Trimming took off 2 bases at V and 6 bases at J, with 14 bases between the two ends. CDR1 is MNHEY, CDR2 SVGEGT, per germline. In DNA, the CDR3 is TGTGCCAGCAGTTACGATCCCTCGACGGTAAACATTCAGTACTTC. As protein: CASSYDPSTVNIQYF.

This clonotype was counted ten times or more. The chain joins TRBV11-2 to TRBJ2-4, with D tentatively TRBD2 (6 bases). Germline V lookup: CDR1 SGHAT, CDR2 FQNNGV. The CDR3 length is 13 residues. The V gene lost 0 bases and the J gene lost 9 bases, with 9 bases spanning the gap. The CDR3 here is CASSLDPGSIQYF. CDR3 nucleotide sequence: TGTGCCAGCAGCTTAGACCCCGGGAGCATTCAGTACTTC.

This clonotype was recorded many times. The chain recombines TRBV11-2 with TRBJ1-1; 7 bases agree with TRBD1. This CDR3 region has 15 residues. Germline-derived CDR1 and CDR2 are SGHAT and FQNNGV. Losses at the gene ends were 4 bases for V and 1 base for J; bases not matched to a gene: 6. CDR3 in DNA: TGTGCCAGCAGCTCCGAGGACAGGAAGAACACTGAAGCTTTCTTT. Amino acids: CASSSEDRKNTEAFF.

This clonotype was detected ten times or more. The chain is built from TRBV5-1 and TRBJ2-1, with TRBD2 matching over 11 bases. Germline loops: CDR1 SGHRS, CDR2 YFSETQ. The CDR3 loop spans 15 amino acids. J gave up 3 bases and V 4 bases, and 3 bases lay outside the gene matches. The CDR3 nucleotides read TGCGCCAGCAGCCTGGGACTAGCGGACTACAATGAGCAGTTCTTC. This encodes CASSLGLADYNEQFF.

This clonotype was found a few times. The chain recombines TRBV5-1 with TRBJ2-1, with 8 bases matching TRBD1. Germline V gene data show CDR1 as SGHRS and CDR2 as YFSETQ. The V and J ends lost 4 bases and 0 bases, in that order; junction bases with no gene match: 3. The CDR3 runs to 15 residues. DNA of the CDR3: TGCGCCAGCAGCACTGGACAGGGCTCCTACAATGAGCAGTTCTTC. Amino acids: CASSTGQGSYNEQFF.

This clonotype was seen ten or more times. This chain joins TRBV7-3 and TRBJ2-1; D tentatively fits TRBD1 or TRBD2 (5 bases each). Trimming shortened V by 5 bases and J by 5 bases, and 16 bases separated the two germline ends. The V gene's germline CDR1 is SGHTA and CDR2 FQGTGA. This CDR3 contains 15 residues. For the CDR3, the DNA is TGTGCCAGCAGCCTAGTTGGGGCGCGGGACAATGAGCAGTTCTTC. This gives the protein CASSLVGARDNEQFF.

This sequence joins TRBV4-3 and TRBJ1-4, with TRBD1 matching 7 bases. V lost 0 bases to trimming and J lost 2 bases; unmatched junction nucleotides: 6. In germline, CDR1 is LGHNA, CDR2 YSLEER. This CDR3 comprises 17 residues. The CDR3 loop reads CASSQDWMTGTNEKLFF. The CDR3 coding sequence is TGCGCCAGCAGCCAAGATTGGATGACAGGGACTAATGAAAAACTGTTTTTT.

This rearrangement joins TRBV27 to TRBJ2-7, with unresolved D. CDR1 and CDR2 from the germline V gene are MNHEY and SMNVEV (reference sequence). The CDR3 contains 14 residues. The germline V and J ends were trimmed by 0 bases and 0 bases, with 6 bases remaining between them. The CDR3 DNA reads as TGTGCCAGCAGTTTATCACCATTCTCCTACGAGCAGTACTTC. It encodes CASSLSPFSYEQYF.

Ten or more counts support this clonotype. The genes are TRBV4-3 and TRBJ2-1; D ambiguous. The CDR3 covers 16 residues. Germline CDR1 LGHNA, CDR2 YSLEER. V was shortened by 1 base and J by 2 bases, with 12 bases between the two germline ends. CDR3 sequence reads: CASSQGSPLTYNEQFF. The CDR3 DNA is TGCGCCAGCAGCCAAGGGTCTCCTCTTACCTACAATGAGCAGTTCTTC.

Comment on this clonotype: It may be a read error: a sequence one base away is much more abundant. The chain recombines TRBV7-8 with TRBJ2-3; 9 bases line up with TRBD2. The V gene's germline CDR1 is SGHVS and CDR2 FQNEAQ. The CDR3 loop spans 15 amino acids. As DNA, the CDR3 is TGTACCAGCACCCCCGCGGGGGGGCAAGGAGATACGCAGTATTTT. Translated: CTSTPAGGQGDTQYF.

A remark on this clonotype: A read error may explain this, as a much larger clone is one base away. The chain carries TRBV28 and TRBJ2-6; no definite D call. With 6 bases removed from V and 2 bases from J, the gap between germline ends came to 11 bases. The germline V gene encodes CDR1 MDHEN and CDR2 SYDVKM. This CDR3 is 15 amino acids long. CDR3 in amino acids: CASRFPQAGANVLTF. CDR3 nucleotide sequence: TGTGCCAGCAGATTCCCACAAGCTGGGGCCAACGTCCTGACTTTC.

The table lists this clonotype with many counts. The gene calls are TRBV28 and TRBJ1-5; D uncertain. CDR1 and CDR2 (germline): MDHEN, SYDVKM. CDR3 size: 13 residues. Trimming removed 1 base at V and 7 bases at J, with 8 bases between. CDR3 coding DNA: TGTGCCAGCAGTTTATCCGGGAAGCAGCCCCAGCATTTT. Its protein is CASSLSGKQPQHF.

This clonotype was counted ten times or more. The chain carries TRBV12-3 or TRBV12-4 and TRBJ1-1; 9 bases are a match to TRBD1. V was pared by 4 bases and J by 6 bases, with 3 bases of the junction left unmatched. CDR3 length: 13 residues. The CDR3 coding sequence is TGTGCCAGCAGTTACAGGGGGCTGTCTGAAGCTTTCTTT. It is translated as CASSYRGLSEAFF.

The sample holds many counts of this clonotype. The J gene is TRBJ1-5, the V gene TRBV19; no definite D call. V was pared by 3 bases and J by 0 bases, with 6 bases between. This CDR3 is built from 14 residues. Per the germline V gene, CDR1 is LNHDA and CDR2 is SQIVND (reference sequence). The CDR3 sequence is CASSIRDSNQPQHF. The CDR3 nucleotides are TGTGCCAGTAGTATTAGGGATAGCAATCAGCCCCAGCATTTT.

This clonotype has ten or more counts. The rearrangement uses TRBV25-1 and TRBJ2-5; 7 bases match TRBD1. V shed 1 base, J shed 1 base, and the junction held 3 bases outside the gene matches. CDR3 length: 15 amino acids. CDR1 is MGHDK, CDR2 SYGVNS, per germline. In nucleotides, the CDR3 is TGTGCCAGCAGTGAATGGGGACAGCTCCAAGAGACCCAGTACTTC. It specifies CASSEWGQLQETQYF.

This clonotype was observed many times. This chain links TRBV6-1 with TRBJ1-4; D perhaps matches TRBD1 (6 bases). Germline lookup yields CDR1 MNHNS and CDR2 SASEGT. This CDR3 is 15 amino acids long. Trimming removed 4 bases at V and 8 bases at J, with 17 bases between. As DNA, the CDR3 is TGTGCCAGCAGTGCCACACAGGGTGGATTGGAAAAACTGTTTTTT. It specifies CASSATQGGLEKLFF.

This clonotype appeared many times. V gene TRBV27 combines with J gene TRBJ2-1; D ambiguous. The germline V gene has CDR1 MNHEY and CDR2 SMNVEV (reference sequence). Trimming left V 6 bases short and J 0 bases short, with 9 bases between. This CDR3 region has 14 residues. Here the CDR3 reads CASSEVSSYNEQFF. CDR3 nucleotides: TGTGCCAGCAGCGAGGTGAGCTCCTACAATGAGCAGTTCTTC.

This clonotype has a count of ten or more. The chain couples TRBV12-3 or TRBV12-4 to TRBJ1-2; tentatively, D is TRBD1 (6 bases). V lost 3 bases, J lost 6 bases, and 8 bases lay in between. The CDR3 extends over 12 amino acids. The CDR3 bases are TGTGCCAGCAGTTTGTCAGGGGATGGCTACACCTTC. Translated, it gives CASSLSGDGYTF.

This clonotype was seen repeatedly, ten times or more. The chain recombines TRBV11-2 with TRBJ1-5; D perhaps matches TRBD1 (5 bases). V was clipped by 5 bases and J by 1 base, with 12 bases between them. The CDR3 runs 15 residues. The germline gives CDR1 SGHAT, CDR2 FQNNGV. CDR3 region: CASSAGRGSNQPQHF. The CDR3 nucleotides read TGTGCCAGCAGCGCAGGGCGGGGGAGCAATCAGCCCCAGCATTTT.

The sample holds a few counts of this clonotype. The CDR3 reads CSARAVRGTGAPYEQYF. CDR3 nucleotides: TGCAGTGCTAGAGCAGTGCGGGGGACAGGGGCCCCCTACGAGCAGTACTTC. The V call is TRBV20-1, the J call TRBJ2-7; 10 bases agree with TRBD1. Per the germline V gene, CDR1 is DFQATT and CDR2 is SNEGSKA (reference sequence). V lost 1 base, J lost 2 bases, and 11 bases stayed unmatched. This CDR3 has 17 amino acids.

This chain joins TRBV21-1 and TRBJ2-3. TRBV21-1 is shown as a pseudogene. The CDR3 spans 15 residues. The CDR3 nucleotides are TGTGCCAGCCCTAGGCTGAACAGACCCACAGATACGCAGTATTTT. Protein: CASPRLNRPTDTQYF.

The sample holds many counts of this clonotype. The gene calls are TRBV5-5 and TRBJ1-6; D ambiguous. The germline gives CDR1 SGHKS, CDR2 YYEKEE (reference sequence). The V and J ends lost 0 bases and 0 bases respectively, with 10 bases between them. This CDR3 spans 17 amino acids. Here the CDR3 DNA reads TGTGCCAGCAGCTTGGCGGGCGCGAGCTCCTATAATTCACCCCTCCACTTT. Its protein is CASSLAGASSYNSPLHF.